The next 18 T cell receptor beta chains were all read from a single sample in a study of blood T cell repertoires in COVID-19. Method: immunoSEQ multiplex PCR; TCRdb's copy keeps in-frame clones and lacks some. This table has some 150,000 clones, roughly four fifths appearing once. The sequencing sample was made of peripheral blood. Receptors were obtained from a human donor with acute or convalescent COVID-19. The donor label of this sample is uncertain.

V and J are TRBV10-2 and TRBJ2-1; D not certain. V lost 5 bases to trimming and J lost 0 bases, with 11 bases between them. The CDR3 has 15 amino acids. CDR1 is WSHSY, CDR2 SAAADI, per germline. The DNA for the CDR3 is TGCGCCAGCAGTCTAGACCTCGACTCCTACAATGAGCAGTTCTTC. The encoded protein is CASSLDLDSYNEQFF.

The chain is built from TRBV5-1 and TRBJ2-1, with 8 bases aligning to TRBD2. Germline lookup yields CDR1 SGHRS and CDR2 YFSETQ. V was clipped by 3 bases and J by 7 bases; unmatched bases: 9. The CDR3 consists of 15 residues. CDR3 in amino acids: CASSSQAGVMNEQFF. Written as DNA, the CDR3 is TGCGCCAGCAGCTCTCAAGCGGGAGTAATGAATGAGCAGTTCTTC.

V gene TRBV3-1 (or the pseudogene TRBV3-2) combines with J gene TRBJ2-7; perhaps TRBD1 as D (5 bases). Deletions cut 1 base from V and 3 bases from J, with 10 bases between. The CDR3 consists of 14 residues. CDR1 and CDR2 from the germline V gene are LGHDT and YNNKEL (reference sequence). The CDR3, as DNA: TGTGCCAGCAGCCAAGTTATAGGGGACTACGAGCAGTACTTC. Its translation is CASSQVIGDYEQYF.

This chain joins TRBV15 and TRBJ2-5; 8 bases match TRBD1. The germline V gene has CDR1 LNHNV and CDR2 YYDKDF (reference sequence). V lost 4 bases to trimming and J lost 7 bases; unmatched junction nucleotides: 8. This CDR3 has 14 amino acids. The chain's CDR3 is CATSMTGVYGTQYF. The DNA of the CDR3 is TGTGCCACCAGCATGACAGGGGTGTACGGGACCCAGTACTTC.

The CDR3 loop is CASNPMGLNYGYTF. The CDR3 region has the DNA TGTGCCAGTAACCCGATGGGGCTTAACTATGGCTACACCTTC. This rearrangement joins TRBV19 to TRBJ1-2, with D tentatively TRBD1 (5 bases). CDR3 length: 14 amino acids. V gave up 7 bases and J gave up 1 base, with 13 bases separating them. Germline V lookup: CDR1 LNHDA, CDR2 SQIVND (reference sequence).

The gene calls are TRBV7-2 and TRBJ2-1, with TRBD2 matching 7 bases. Germline assignment: CDR1 SGHTA and CDR2 FQGNSA. The CDR3 contains 17 residues. The J segment lost 0 bases and the V segment lost 5 bases, leaving 10 bases of the junction unmatched. CDR3 residues: CASSPQTGGSSYNEQFF. CDR3 DNA: TGTGCCAGCAGCCCCCAGACGGGGGGAAGCTCCTACAATGAGCAGTTCTTC.

The CDR3 protein is CASNTGLAGKNEQFF. The DNA for the CDR3 is TGTGCCAGCAACACAGGACTAGCGGGTAAAAATGAGCAGTTCTTC. The chain combines TRBV28 with TRBJ2-1, with 11 bases lining up with TRBD2. The CDR3 has 15 residues. Germline V CDR1 and CDR2: MDHEN, SYDVKM. V trimming: 7 bases; J trimming: 7 bases; junction bases outside the gene matches: 9.

The V call is TRBV9, the J call TRBJ2-2; the match to TRBD1 covers 12 bases. From germline, CDR1 is SGDLS and CDR2 YYNGEE. This CDR3 is built from 18 residues. The V and J ends lost 4 bases and 6 bases, in that order; junction bases with no gene match: 13. The DNA of the CDR3 is TGTGCCAGCAGCCGCCGGGACAGGGGGCTGACGTTTTCCGGGGAGCTGTTTTTT. This encodes CASSRRDRGLTFSGELFF.

V usage is TRBV10-1 and J usage is TRBJ2-5, with 10 positions matching TRBD2. Germline V lookup: CDR1 WNHNN, CDR2 SYGVQD (reference sequence). V dropped 3 bases and J dropped 2; count of bases not matched to a gene: 9. This CDR3 is 17 amino acids long. CDR3 loop: CASSDGPGLARQETQYF. CDR3 nucleotides: TGCGCCAGCAGTGATGGCCCGGGACTAGCGAGACAAGAGACCCAGTACTTC.

This clone was detected a few times. This rearrangement joins TRBV27 to TRBJ1-2; D unresolved. Germline CDR1 reads MNHEY; CDR2 reads SMNVEV (reference sequence). V dropped 5 bases and J dropped 2 bases, with 9 bases sitting between them. The CDR3 has 13 residues. The CDR3 reads CASSLTKNYGYTF. DNA of the CDR3: TGTGCCAGCAGTCTTACAAAGAACTATGGCTACACCTTC.

The V call is TRBV28, the J call TRBJ1-3, with 11 bases aligning to TRBD1. The V and J ends lost 5 bases and 4 bases, in that order; junction bases with no gene match: 10. Germline CDR1 reads MDHEN; CDR2 reads SYDVKM. CDR3 length equals 17 residues. CDR3 sequence reads: CASSRTGGTMRGNTIYF. The CDR3 nucleotides read TGTGCCAGCAGTAGGACAGGGGGCACGATGAGGGGAAACACCATATATTTT.

This clone came up a few times. The chain uses TRBV13 and TRBJ2-1; 7 nucleotides line up with TRBD1. The CDR3 totals 16 residues. Germline CDR1 is PRHDT and CDR2 is FYEKMQ (reference sequence). After removal of 4 bases from V and 6 bases from J, the junction contained 12 bases not matched to a gene. The CDR3 here is CASSSGQVRSLNEQFF. DNA for the CDR3: TGTGCCAGCAGCTCTGGACAGGTCAGAAGTCTCAATGAGCAGTTCTTC.

The rearrangement joins TRBV18 to TRBJ1-5, with D maybe TRBD1 (5 bases). V was cut by 3 bases and J by 2 bases, with 14 bases left in between. From germline, CDR1 is KGHSH and CDR2 LQKENI. The CDR3 spans 16 residues. CDR3 in amino acids: CASSPPSQVGNQPQHF. The DNA for the CDR3 is TGTGCCAGCTCACCGCCGTCACAGGTCGGCAATCAGCCCCAGCATTTT.

J is TRBJ1-3 and V is TRBV11-2; D remains ambiguous. Germline V gives CDR1 SGHAT, CDR2 FQNNGV. V lost 5 bases and J 0 bases, leaving 8 bases between the germline ends. This CDR3 has 14 residues. CDR3 amino acids: CASSPGNSGNTIYF. CDR3 nucleotides: TGTGCCAGCAGCCCAGGAAACTCTGGAAACACCATATATTTT.

This clone has only a few counts. The chain combines TRBV25-1 with TRBJ2-7; perhaps TRBD1 as D (6 bases). The CDR3 is 15 residues long. From germline, CDR1 is MGHDK and CDR2 SYGVNS. V gave up 3 bases and J gave up 3 bases, with 15 bases separating them. CDR3 coding DNA: TGTGCCAGCAGTGACACCAGGGGAAAGGGCTACGAGCAGTACTTC. Its protein product is CASSDTRGKGYEQYF.

For the CDR3, the DNA is TGTGCCAGCAGTTTTAGCGGGAGGTACAATGAGCAGTTCTTC. Amino acids: CASSFSGRYNEQFF. This chain uses TRBV11-2 with TRBJ2-1, with 10 bases identical to TRBD2. Germline V gives CDR1 SGHAT, CDR2 FQNNGV. This CDR3 has 14 residues. Trimming took 6 bases from V and 4 from J; bases not matched to a gene: 3.

The rearrangement uses TRBV28 and TRBJ2-1, with a weak D call TRBD2 (7 bases). The germline CDR1 and CDR2 sequences are MDHEN and SYDVKM. Trimming cost V 3 bases and J 4 bases, with 16 bases left between them. This CDR3 is built from 16 residues. The CDR3 here is CASSLGGAGRYNEQFF. In DNA, the CDR3 is TGTGCCAGCAGTTTGGGGGGGGCAGGGAGATACAATGAGCAGTTCTTC.

This clone was recorded a few times. The genes are TRBV5-8 and TRBJ1-4; 7 nucleotides match TRBD1. V was clipped by 2 bases and J by 6 bases; unmatched bases: 1. Per the germline V gene, CDR1 is SGHTS and CDR2 is YDEGEE. This CDR3 has 13 residues. CDR3 nucleotides: TGTGCCAGCAGCTTAGGGGGCGATGAAAAACTGTTTTTT. This codes for CASSLGGDEKLFF. The complete variable domain, with remaining parts taken from reference TRBV5-8 and TRBJ1-4, reads EAGVTQSPTHLIKTRGQQATLRCSPISGHTSVYWYQQALGLGLQFLLWYDEGEERNRGNFPPRFSGRQFPNYSSELNVNALELEDSALYLCASSLGGDEKLFFGSGTQLSVL.